The text below deals with one TCR beta chain. Trimming left V 5 bases short and J 4 bases short, with 11 bases between. The CDR3 length is 14 residues. CDR1 and CDR2 (germline): SGHVS, FNYEAQ. This specimen comes from a study of OX40 agonist ivuxolimab in advanced cancers. Looking at the study overall: Of the patients, three showed partial responses, one with hepatocellular carcinoma and two with cutaneous melanoma.

The table came from immunoSEQ multiplex PCR; TCRdb's copy has only in-frame clones and leaves some out. The table includes 15,000 or so clones, about three quarters detected once. V and J are TRBV7-6 and TRBJ2-2; possible D gene TRBD2, 6 bases. The sequencing used CD4+ or CD8+ T cells sorted from blood, collected in a trial of the OX40 agonist ivuxolimab. This receptor was identified in an adult with an advanced solid tumor such as melanoma, head and neck, liver or kidney cancer. CDR3 loop: CASSPRGGTGELFF. CDR3 sequence (DNA): TGTGCCAGCAGCCCACGGGGAGGCACCGGGGAGCTGTTTTTT.